This T cell receptor (beta chain) was observed in a study of blood T cell repertoires in COVID-19. As for the study in general: Whether acute or convalescent, the COVID-19 samples came from the United States, Italy and Spain. The analysed material was cDNA or gDNA that came from T cells, B-cell-depleted T cells, or PBMCs.

This CDR3 has 13 residues. The germline V and J ends were trimmed by 8 bases and 1 base, with 12 bases remaining between them. Germline V lookup: CDR1 MNHEY, CDR2 SVGAGI. Per the original methods: Amplifying reference gene primers gave estimates of nucleated cell counts. Here immunoSEQ multiplex PCR was the method, and the copy in TCRdb shows in-frame clones only, minus some. Clone size and the V and J calls come from that table; the DNA yielded D and trimming. Seen here are fewer than 40,000 clones, about 80% observed once, and the top ten hold roughly 40%. The sequenced sample was peripheral blood. The receptor comes from a man older than 75 with active or convalescent COVID-19. The chain combines TRBV6-5 with TRBJ2-7; D is unclear. DNA for the CDR3: TGTGCCAGCGGCCCCGTTCAGTCCTACGAGCAGTACTTC. It is translated as CASGPVQSYEQYF.